This passage covers 10 T cell receptor beta chains from one sample sequenced in a study of OX40 agonist ivuxolimab in advanced cancers. The protocol was immunoSEQ multiplex PCR, while the TCRdb copy is restricted to in-frame clones and leaves out a portion. This table holds about 40,000 clones, about 91% found once. Here the sequenced sample was CD4+ or CD8+ T cells sorted from blood, taken in a trial of the OX40 agonist ivuxolimab. Receptors were obtained from an adult with an advanced solid tumor such as melanoma, head and neck, liver or kidney cancer.

The chain is built from TRBV7-8 and TRBJ2-5; tentatively, D is TRBD2 (5 bases). The J call is doubtful: the DNA matches TRBJ2-7 better. The CDR3 runs to 13 residues. CDR1 is SGHVS and CDR2 is FQNEAQ in the germline V gene. CDR3 sequence reads: CASSPGLIYEQYF. The CDR3, as DNA: TGTGCCAGCAGCCCTGGACTCATCTACGAGCAGTACTTC.

The V gene is TRBV29-1, the J gene TRBJ1-2; 8 bases map to TRBD1. With 8 bases clipped from V and 4 bases from J, the junction kept 9 bases outside the gene matches. Germline loops: CDR1 SQVTM, CDR2 ANQGSEA. The CDR3 length is 13 residues. CDR3 in DNA: TGCAGCACATACAGGGGGTTCGGCTATGGCTACACCTTC. Encoded protein: CSTYRGFGYGYTF.

The rearrangement uses TRBV5-1 and TRBJ2-1; D not certain. Germline V gene data show CDR1 as SGHRS and CDR2 as YFSETQ. Between the trimmed V and J ends, which lost 3 bases and 4 bases, there was a span of 5 bases. This CDR3 comprises 12 residues. In nucleotides, the CDR3 is TGCGCCAGCAGCTCTGAGTACAATGAGCAGTTCTTC. Its translation: CASSSEYNEQFF.

The chain uses TRBV9 and TRBJ1-3, with unresolved D. CDR1 is SGDLS and CDR2 is YYNGEE in the germline V gene. The CDR3 is 15 residues long. Trimming took 0 bases from V and 4 from J, leaving 11 bases between them. CDR3 sequence: CASSVAGEFGNTIYF. Here the CDR3 DNA reads TGTGCCAGCAGCGTAGCGGGAGAGTTCGGAAACACCATATATTTT.

The rearrangement links TRBV7-9 to TRBJ2-7; D is perhaps TRBD2 (6 bases). Trimming pared 5 bases from V and 0 bases from J, leaving 14 bases between. Per germline, CDR1 SEHNR and CDR2 FQNEAQ (reference sequence). This CDR3 has 15 amino acids. Here the CDR3 DNA reads TGTGCCAGCAGCACTACGGGACTCACCTCCTACGAGCAGTACTTC. Translation gives CASSTTGLTSYEQYF.

This clone was recorded only once. The chain has TRBV29-1 and TRBJ2-7, with 11 positions matching TRBD2. Germline CDR1 reads SQVTM; CDR2 reads ANQGSEA. V shed 2 bases, J shed 7 bases, and the junction held 10 bases outside the gene matches. This CDR3 comprises 15 residues. The CDR3: CSVESAIAGGREQYF. The CDR3 bases are TGCAGCGTTGAAAGCGCCATAGCGGGAGGGAGGGAGCAGTACTTC.

The chain joins TRBV19 to TRBJ2-7, with 7 positions matching TRBD2. The CDR3 contains 13 residues. The germline V gene encodes CDR1 LNHDA and CDR2 SQIVND (reference sequence). Trimming at V came to 5 bases and at J to 5 bases, leaving 6 bases not matched to a gene. The CDR3: CASSPRAGDEQYF. Here the CDR3 DNA reads TGTGCCAGTAGTCCCCGGGCGGGGGACGAGCAGTACTTC.

The J gene is TRBJ2-2, the V gene TRBV19; weak D call: TRBD1 (6 bases). The CDR3 loop spans 16 amino acids. Germline CDR1 reads LNHDA; CDR2 reads SQIVND (reference sequence). Trimming took off 7 bases at V and 1 base at J, with 16 bases between the two ends. CDR3 DNA sequence: TGTGCCAGTAACTATCCCGGGACAAGGAACACCGGGGAGCTGTTTTTT. This sequence encodes CASNYPGTRNTGELFF.

The chain combines TRBV27 with TRBJ1-5; D gene unclear. CDR3 length: 13 amino acids. Trimming shortened V by 2 bases and J by 6 bases, and 8 bases separated the two germline ends. Germline CDR1 MNHEY, CDR2 SMNVEV (reference sequence). CDR3 residues: CASSLAAGQPQHF. CDR3 DNA sequence: TGTGCCAGCAGTTTAGCAGCGGGTCAGCCCCAGCATTTT.

V gene TRBV6-6 combines with J gene TRBJ1-3; 8 nucleotides match TRBD1. Trimming removed 6 bases from V and 4 bases from J; junction bases left unmatched: 5. The CDR3 covers 14 residues. Per the germline V gene, CDR1 is MNHNY and CDR2 is SVGAGI (reference sequence). CDR3 sequence: CASSYRGFGNTIYF. The CDR3 coding sequence is TGTGCCAGCAGCTACAGGGGGTTCGGAAACACCATATATTTT.